A single sample is the source of the 8 T cell receptor beta chains below, sequenced in a study of beta chain features in type 1 diabetes. Isolated RNA was reverse transcribed in full, so expressed TCRB transcripts were sequenced. Method: immunoSEQ multiplex PCR; TCRdb's copy keeps in-frame clones and lacks some. The sample has about 140,000 clones; less than 10% are singletons. Material: central memory CD4+ T cells from blood. All receptors come from a woman in her 40s in good health.

This clone was counted only a few times. The chain carries TRBV11-1 and TRBJ2-1; maybe TRBD2 (6 bases). From germline, CDR1 is SGHAT and CDR2 FQDESV (reference sequence). V was pared by 0 bases and J by 5 bases, with 14 bases between. The CDR3 runs 16 residues. CDR3 loop: CASSLAGGLGNNEQFF. CDR3 nucleotide sequence: TGTGCCAGCAGCTTAGCCGGGGGACTGGGGAACAATGAGCAGTTCTTC.

The V and J genes are TRBV19 and TRBJ1-2; no clear D gene. V lost 2 bases, J lost 2 bases, and 6 bases lay in between. Germline V CDR1 and CDR2: LNHDA, SQIVND (reference sequence). The length of the CDR3 is 13 residues. CDR3 bases: TGTGCCAGTAGTATATGGGAGAACTATGGCTACACCTTC. Translation gives CASSIWENYGYTF.

The J gene is TRBJ1-2, the V gene TRBV5-6, with 7 bases identical to TRBD1. V shed 4 bases, J shed 2 bases, and the junction held 8 bases outside the gene matches. The CDR3 spans 15 residues. Germline CDR1 is SGHDT and CDR2 is YYEEEE. For the CDR3, the DNA is TGTGCCAGCAGCCCGGGACAGTTGGTGAACTATGGCTACACCTTC. Protein sequence: CASSPGQLVNYGYTF.

In its sample, this clone was seen a few times. In DNA, the CDR3 is TGTGCCAGCAGCCCCACAGGGGACTTAGACACCATATATTTT. This codes for CASSPTGDLDTIYF. This chain joins TRBV21-1 and TRBJ1-3; the table's D call, TRBD1, was not checked against the DNA. TRBV21-1 is tagged as a pseudogene. The CDR3 has 14 residues.

The sample holds a few counts of this clone. In DNA form, the CDR3 reads TGCGCCAGCCAAGGACAGATAAACACCGGGGAGCTGTTTTTT. It yields the protein CASQGQINTGELFF. The chain uses TRBV10-1 and TRBJ2-2; maybe TRBD1 (6 bases). Trimming removed 8 bases from V and 2 bases from J, with 12 bases in between. Germline loops: CDR1 WNHNN, CDR2 SYGVQD (reference sequence). This CDR3 region has 14 residues.

The chain employs TRBV10-2 and TRBJ2-7; weak D call: TRBD1 (6 bases). Germline V gives CDR1 WSHSY, CDR2 SAAADI. The V and J ends lost 7 bases and 7 bases respectively, with 11 bases between them. The CDR3 length is 11 residues. The CDR3 nucleotides read TGCGCCAGCACTACGAGGGGGGAGCAGTACTTC. Amino acid sequence: CASTTRGEQYF.

The rearrangement links TRBV19 to TRBJ1-2; perhaps TRBD1 as D (5 bases). Germline CDR1 reads LNHDA; CDR2 reads SQIVND (reference sequence). This CDR3 region has 15 residues. Trimming cost V 5 bases and J 8 bases, with 21 bases left between them. The CDR3 sequence is CASSSTQVKSRGYTF. For the CDR3, the DNA is TGTGCCAGTAGTTCAACACAGGTTAAGAGTCGAGGCTACACCTTC.

There are a few counts of this clone. The gene calls are TRBV7-9 and TRBJ2-1, with no clear D. The ends were cut back, 5 bases at V and 6 bases at J, with 20 bases in the middle. This CDR3 region has 16 residues. CDR1 is SEHNR and CDR2 is FQNEAQ in the germline V gene (reference sequence). The CDR3 sequence is CASSPLQSTNLNEQFF. CDR3 bases: TGTGCCAGCAGCCCGTTACAGTCTACCAACCTCAATGAGCAGTTCTTC.